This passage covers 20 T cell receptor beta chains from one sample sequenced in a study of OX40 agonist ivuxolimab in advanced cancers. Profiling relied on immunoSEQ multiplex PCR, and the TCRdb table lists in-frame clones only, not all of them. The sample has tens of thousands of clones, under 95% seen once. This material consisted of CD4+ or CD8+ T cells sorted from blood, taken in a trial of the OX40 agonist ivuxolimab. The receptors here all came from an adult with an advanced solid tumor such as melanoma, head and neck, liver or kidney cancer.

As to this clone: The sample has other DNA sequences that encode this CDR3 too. The CDR3 here is CAWSGNYGYTF. Here the CDR3 DNA reads TGTGCCTGGAGTGGGAACTATGGCTACACCTTC. The rearrangement uses TRBV30 and TRBJ1-2, with D uncertain. Germline V CDR1 and CDR2: GTSNPN, SVGIG (reference sequence). CDR3 length equals 11 residues. Between the trimmed V and J ends, which lost 1 base and 2 bases, there was a span of 2 bases.

CDR3 sequence: CASSPPNTGQSNYGYTF. DNA for the CDR3: TGTGCCAGCTCACCACCGAACACAGGGCAATCAAACTATGGCTACACCTTC. The chain carries TRBV18 and TRBJ1-2; D is possibly TRBD1 (6 bases). The CDR3 covers 17 residues. V was pared by 0 bases and J by 2 bases, with 16 bases between. Germline lookup yields CDR1 KGHSH and CDR2 LQKENI.

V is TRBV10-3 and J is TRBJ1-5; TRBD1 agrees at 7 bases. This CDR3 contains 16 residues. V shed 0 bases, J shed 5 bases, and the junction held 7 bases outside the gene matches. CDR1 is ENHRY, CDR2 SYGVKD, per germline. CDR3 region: CAISESRTGADQPQHF. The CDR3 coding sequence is TGTGCCATCAGTGAGTCCAGAACAGGGGCGGATCAGCCCCAGCATTTT.

CDR3 bases: TGTGCCAGCTCACCACCCGGGACAGAGCTGGGTGGCTACACCTTC. It encodes CASSPPGTELGGYTF. V usage is TRBV18 and J usage is TRBJ1-2; TRBD1 matches at 7 bases. This CDR3 has 15 amino acids. CDR1 is KGHSH, CDR2 LQKENI, per germline. V lost 0 bases to trimming and J lost 7 bases; unmatched junction nucleotides: 8. The entire variable domain, with the rest obtained from reference TRBV18 and TRBJ1-2, is as follows: NAGVMQNPRHLVRRRGQEARLRCSPMKGHSHVYWYRQLPEEGLKFMVYLQKENIIDESGMPKERFSAEFPKEGPSILRIQQVVRGDSAAYFCASSPPGTELGGYTFGSGTRLTVV.

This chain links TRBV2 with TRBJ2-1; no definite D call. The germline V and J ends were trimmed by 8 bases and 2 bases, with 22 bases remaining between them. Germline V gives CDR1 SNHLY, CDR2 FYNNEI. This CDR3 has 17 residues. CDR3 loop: CASPGQDGKGAYNEQFF. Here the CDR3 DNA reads TGTGCCAGCCCCGGTCAAGACGGAAAGGGCGCCTACAATGAGCAGTTCTTC. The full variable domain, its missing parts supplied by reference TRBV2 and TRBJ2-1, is EPEVTQTPSHQVTQMGQEVILRCVPISNHLYFYWYRQILGQKVEFLVSFYNNEISEKSEIFDDQFSVERPDGSNFTLKIRSTKLEDSAMYFCASPGQDGKGAYNEQFFGPGTRLTVL.

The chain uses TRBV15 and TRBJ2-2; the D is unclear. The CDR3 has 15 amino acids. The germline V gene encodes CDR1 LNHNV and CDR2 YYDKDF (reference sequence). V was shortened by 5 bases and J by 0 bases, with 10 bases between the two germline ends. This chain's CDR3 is CATSSRHPNTGELFF. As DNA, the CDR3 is TGTGCCACCAGCTCCCGACATCCGAACACCGGGGAGCTGTTTTTT.

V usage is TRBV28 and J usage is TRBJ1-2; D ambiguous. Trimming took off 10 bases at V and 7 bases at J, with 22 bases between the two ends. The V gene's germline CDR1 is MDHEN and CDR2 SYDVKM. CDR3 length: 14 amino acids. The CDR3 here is CATRIGATRSGYTF. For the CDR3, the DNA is TGTGCCACTCGAATCGGAGCTACGAGGAGTGGCTACACCTTC.

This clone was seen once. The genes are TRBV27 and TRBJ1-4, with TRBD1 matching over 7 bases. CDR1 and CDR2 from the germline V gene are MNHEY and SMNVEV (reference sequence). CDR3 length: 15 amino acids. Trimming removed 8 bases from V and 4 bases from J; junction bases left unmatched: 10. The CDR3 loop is CASGYRGWGNEKLFF. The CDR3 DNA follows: TGTGCCAGCGGTTACAGGGGCTGGGGTAATGAAAAACTGTTTTTT.

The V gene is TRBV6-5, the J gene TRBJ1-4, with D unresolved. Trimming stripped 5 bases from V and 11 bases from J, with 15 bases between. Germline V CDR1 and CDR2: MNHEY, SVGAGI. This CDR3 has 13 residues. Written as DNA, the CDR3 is TGTGCCAGCAGTCGATCGTCGTCGCTGAAACTGTTTTTT. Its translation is CASSRSSSLKLFF.

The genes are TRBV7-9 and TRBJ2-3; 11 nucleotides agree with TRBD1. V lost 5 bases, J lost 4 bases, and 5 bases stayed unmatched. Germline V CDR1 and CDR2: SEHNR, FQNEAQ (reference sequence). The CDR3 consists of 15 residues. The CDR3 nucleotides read TGTGCCAGCAGCCTGGGGACAGGGGGTCCAGATACGCAGTATTTT. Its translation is CASSLGTGGPDTQYF.

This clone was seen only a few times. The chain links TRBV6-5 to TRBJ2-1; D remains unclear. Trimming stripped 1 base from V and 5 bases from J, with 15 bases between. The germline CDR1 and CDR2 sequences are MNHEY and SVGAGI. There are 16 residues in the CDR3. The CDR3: CASSYYGLRVDNEQFF. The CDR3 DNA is TGTGCCAGCAGTTACTATGGATTAAGGGTAGACAATGAGCAGTTCTTC.

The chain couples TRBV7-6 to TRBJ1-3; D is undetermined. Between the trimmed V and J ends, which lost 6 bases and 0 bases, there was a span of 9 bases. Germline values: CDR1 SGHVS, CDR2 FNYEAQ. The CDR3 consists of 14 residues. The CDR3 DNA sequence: TGTGCCAGCAGGAACGACAACTCTGGAAACACCATATATTTT. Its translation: CASRNDNSGNTIYF.

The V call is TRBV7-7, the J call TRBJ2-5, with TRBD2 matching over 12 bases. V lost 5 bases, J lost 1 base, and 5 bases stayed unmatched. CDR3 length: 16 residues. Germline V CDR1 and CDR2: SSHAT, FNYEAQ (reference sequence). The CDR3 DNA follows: TGTGCCAGCAGCAGGACTAGCGGGGTGGGCCAAGAGACCCAGTACTTC. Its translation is CASSRTSGVGQETQYF.

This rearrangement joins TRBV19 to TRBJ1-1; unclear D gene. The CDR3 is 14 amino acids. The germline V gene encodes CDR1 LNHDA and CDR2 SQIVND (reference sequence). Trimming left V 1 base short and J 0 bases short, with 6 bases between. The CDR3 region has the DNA TGTGCCAGTAGTATAGGGCAGTTGAACACTGAAGCTTTCTTT. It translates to CASSIGQLNTEAFF.

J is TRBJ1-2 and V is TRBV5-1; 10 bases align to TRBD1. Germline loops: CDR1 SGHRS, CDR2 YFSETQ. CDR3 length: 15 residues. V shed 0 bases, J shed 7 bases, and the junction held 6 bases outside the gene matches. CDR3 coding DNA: TGCGCCAGCAGCTTGGCGGGACAGGGGTTACTTGGCTACACCTTC. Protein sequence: CASSLAGQGLLGYTF.

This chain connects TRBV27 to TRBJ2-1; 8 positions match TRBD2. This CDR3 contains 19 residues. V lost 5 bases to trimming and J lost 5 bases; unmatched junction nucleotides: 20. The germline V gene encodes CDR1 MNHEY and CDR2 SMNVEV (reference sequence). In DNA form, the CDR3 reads TGTGCCAGCAGTCCCGTCCGGCGGGCGGGAGGCTCTCTTCACAATGAGCAGTTCTTC. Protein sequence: CASSPVRRAGGSLHNEQFF.

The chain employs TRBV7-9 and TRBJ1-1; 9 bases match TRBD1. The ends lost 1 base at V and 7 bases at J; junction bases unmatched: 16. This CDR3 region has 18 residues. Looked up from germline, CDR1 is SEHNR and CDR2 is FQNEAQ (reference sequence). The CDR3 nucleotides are TGTGCCAGCAGCTTAGGGAGAAGGACAGGGGTTTTGCCCTATGAAGCTTTCTTT. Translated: CASSLGRRTGVLPYEAFF.

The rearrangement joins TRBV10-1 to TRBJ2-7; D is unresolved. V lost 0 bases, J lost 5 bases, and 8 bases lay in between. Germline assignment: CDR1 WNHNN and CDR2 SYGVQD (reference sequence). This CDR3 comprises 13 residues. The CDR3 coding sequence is TGCGCCAGCAGTGAGTCCGGCGCGCACGAGCAGTACTTC. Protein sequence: CASSESGAHEQYF.

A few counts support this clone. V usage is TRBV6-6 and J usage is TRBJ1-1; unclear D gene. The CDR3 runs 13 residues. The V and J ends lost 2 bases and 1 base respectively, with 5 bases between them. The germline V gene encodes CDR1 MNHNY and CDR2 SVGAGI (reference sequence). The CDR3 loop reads CASSYGQNTEAFF. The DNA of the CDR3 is TGTGCCAGCAGTTACGGGCAGAACACTGAAGCTTTCTTT.

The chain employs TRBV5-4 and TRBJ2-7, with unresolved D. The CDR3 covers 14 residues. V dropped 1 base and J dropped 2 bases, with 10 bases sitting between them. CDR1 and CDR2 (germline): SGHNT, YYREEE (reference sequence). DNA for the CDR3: TGTGCCAGCAGCTTGATAGGGAACCCCTACGAGCAGTACTTC. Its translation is CASSLIGNPYEQYF.